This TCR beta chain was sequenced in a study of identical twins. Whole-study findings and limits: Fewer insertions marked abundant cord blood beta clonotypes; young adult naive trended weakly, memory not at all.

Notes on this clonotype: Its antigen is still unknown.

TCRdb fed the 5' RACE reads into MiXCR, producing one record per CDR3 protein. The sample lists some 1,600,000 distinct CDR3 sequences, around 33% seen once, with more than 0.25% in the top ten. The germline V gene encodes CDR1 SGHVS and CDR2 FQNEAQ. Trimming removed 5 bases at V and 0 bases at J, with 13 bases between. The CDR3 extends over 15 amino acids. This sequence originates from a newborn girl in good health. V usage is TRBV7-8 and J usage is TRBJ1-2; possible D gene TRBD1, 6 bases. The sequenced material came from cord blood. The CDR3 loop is CASSRRDTTNYGYTF. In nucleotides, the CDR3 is TGTGCCAGCAGCCGCCGGGACACCACTAACTATGGCTACACCTTC. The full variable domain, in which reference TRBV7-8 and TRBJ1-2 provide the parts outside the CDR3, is GAGVSQSPRYKVAKRGQDVALRCDPISGHVSLFWYQQALGQGPEFLTYFQNEAQLDKSGLPSDRFFAERPEGSVSTLKIQRTQQEDSAVYLCASSRRDTTNYGYTFGSGTRLTVV.